The clone carrying this T cell receptor beta chain occurred a few times. The antigen is not known. CDR3 length equals 13 residues. Looked up from germline, CDR1 is MDHEN and CDR2 is SYDVKM. V was clipped by 8 bases and J by 3 bases; unmatched bases: 1. This entry comes from a study of cytomegalovirus exposure and HLA in healthy donors. As for the study in general: The same platform as the approximately 660 first-cohort repertoires was used for the roughly 130 validation repertoires, a later analysis reported. Study-level points and caveats: Researchers counted roughly 150 TCR beta chains as cytomegalovirus-associated.

The donors were members of the validation cohort comprising over 100 subjects, separate from the roughly 650-subject first cohort. Here immunoSEQ multiplex PCR was the method, and the copy in TCRdb shows in-frame clones only, minus some. The data contain about 330,000 clones, around 86% of them singletons. V gene TRBV28 combines with J gene TRBJ1-2; 12 bases line up with TRBD1. The sequencing input was PBMCs. This TCR came from a woman aged 18-29 years in good health and CMV-seronegative. CDR3 nucleotides: TGTGCCAGCCGGGACAGGGGGCACTATGGCTACACCTTC. This encodes CASRDRGHYGYTF.